This entry lists 21 T cell receptor beta chains sequenced from one sample in a study of PD-L1 blockade in urothelial cancer. Clones were read by immunoSEQ multiplex PCR, and TCRdb kept only the in-frame ones, dropping some. In the table there are fewer than 85,000 clones, 84% of which are singletons. The time point was: pretreatment peripheral blood. The material sequenced was PBMCs, taken around atezolizumab (anti-PD-L1) treatment. The origin of the receptors is an older woman with urothelial cancer.

The chain uses TRBV9 and TRBJ2-1; D is ambiguous. Germline lookup yields CDR1 SGDLS and CDR2 YYNGEE. Trimming removed 3 bases at V and 0 bases at J, with 7 bases between. The CDR3 runs 14 residues. CDR3 nucleotides: TGTGCCAGCAGCGCCCTCTCCTCCTACAATGAGCAGTTCTTC. Translating it yields CASSALSSYNEQFF. The full variable domain, rest sourced from reference TRBV9 and TRBJ2-1, is DSGVTQTPKHLITATGQRVTLRCSPRSGDLSVYWYQQSLDQGLQFLIQYYNGEERAKGNILERFSAQQFPDLHSELNLSSLELGDSALYFCASSALSSYNEQFFGPGTRLTVL.

V and J are TRBV11-2 and TRBJ2-1; D is possibly TRBD2 (6 bases). The CDR3 runs 17 residues. Per germline, CDR1 SGHAT and CDR2 FQNNGV. Trimming removed 2 bases from V and 10 bases from J, with 24 bases in between. In DNA, the CDR3 is TGTGCCAGCAGCTTAATAGGAGGCAGAACGGGAGCTAGAGAGCAGTTCTTC. Translation: CASSLIGGRTGAREQFF.

CDR3 region: CASSSPSAEGRDEQYF. For the CDR3, the DNA is TGTGCCAGCAGTTCACCCTCTGCGGAGGGGAGAGACGAGCAGTACTTC. The chain is built from TRBV28 and TRBJ2-7, with a tentative D call TRBD2 (6 bases). Germline-derived CDR1 and CDR2 are MDHEN and SYDVKM. V shed 4 bases and J shed 5 bases, with 21 bases lying between them. This CDR3 comprises 16 residues.

V usage is TRBV5-4 and J usage is TRBJ2-5, with D uncertain. CDR3 size: 13 residues. Germline V gene lookup returns CDR1 SGHNT and CDR2 YYREEE (reference sequence). Deletions cut 1 base from V and 1 base from J, with 5 bases between. The CDR3 here is CASSLSSQETQYF. The DNA for the CDR3 is TGTGCCAGCAGCTTGTCCAGCCAAGAGACCCAGTACTTC. The complete variable domain, with remaining parts taken from reference TRBV5-4 and TRBJ2-5, reads ETGVTQSPTHLIKTRGQQVTLRCSSQSGHNTVSWYQQALGQGPQFIFQYYREEENGRGNFPPRFSGLQFPNYSSELNVNALELDDSALYLCASSLSSQETQYFGPGTRLLVL.

The chain's CDR3 is CASSFGMNTEAFF. As DNA, the CDR3 is TGTGCCAGCAGCTTTGGCATGAACACTGAAGCTTTCTTT. The genes are TRBV7-9 and TRBJ1-1; no reliable D call. V was shortened by 3 bases and J by 0 bases, with 5 bases between the two germline ends. From germline, CDR1 is SEHNR and CDR2 FQNEAQ (reference sequence). This CDR3 region has 13 residues.

The V gene is TRBV14, the J gene TRBJ2-2; maybe TRBD2 (7 bases). CDR3 length equals 15 residues. V shed 3 bases and J shed 3 bases, with 11 bases lying between them. Germline-derived CDR1 and CDR2 are SGHDN and FVKESK. The CDR3 DNA is TGTGCCAGCAGCCAGTTGGGGGGGCACACCGGGGAGCTGTTTTTT. This encodes CASSQLGGHTGELFF.

This chain joins TRBV5-5 and TRBJ1-2; D gene uncertain. The CDR3 has 16 amino acids. CDR1 and CDR2 (germline): SGHKS, YYEKEE (reference sequence). Trimming stripped 2 bases from V and 2 bases from J, with 16 bases between. CDR3 sequence: CASSFVEIHPNYGYTF. The CDR3 nucleotides are TGTGCCAGCAGCTTCGTGGAGATCCACCCCAACTATGGCTACACCTTC.

Sample share makes this clone medium-sized (0.01 to 0.1%). CDR3 sequence (DNA): TGTGCCAGCAGCTTAGAAGGGACTAGCGGGAGCCAATGGGGGAATGAGCAGTTCTTC. Residues: CASSLEGTSGSQWGNEQFF. V usage is TRBV7-2 and J usage is TRBJ2-1, with 14 bases lining up with TRBD2. Germline values: CDR1 SGHTA, CDR2 FQGNSA. The CDR3 loop spans 19 amino acids. V lost 1 base to trimming and J lost 7 bases; unmatched junction nucleotides: 12. The full variable domain, in which reference TRBV7-2 and TRBJ2-1 provide the parts outside the CDR3, is GAGVSQSPSNKVTEKGKDVELRCDPISGHTALYWYRQSLGQGLEFLIYFQGNSAPDKSGLPSDRFSAERTGGSVSTLTIQRTQQEDSAVYLCASSLEGTSGSQWGNEQFFGPGTRLTVL.

The J gene is TRBJ1-6, the V gene TRBV9, with unresolved D. Germline V gene lookup returns CDR1 SGDLS and CDR2 YYNGEE. This CDR3 has 16 amino acids. Trimming removed 1 base from V and 0 bases from J, with 8 bases in between. CDR3 DNA sequence: TGTGCCAGCAGCGTAAAAGGGAGCTCCTATAATTCACCCCTCCACTTT. This translates into CASSVKGSSYNSPLHF.

The chain employs TRBV2 and TRBJ1-1; D is perhaps TRBD1 (5 bases). V shed 10 bases and J shed 3 bases, with 15 bases lying between them. The germline gives CDR1 SNHLY, CDR2 FYNNEI. The CDR3 length is 13 residues. The CDR3: CAIRVRFDTEAFF. As DNA, the CDR3 is TGTGCCATCAGGGTCCGGTTTGACACTGAAGCTTTCTTT. Filled out from reference TRBV2 and TRBJ1-1, the complete variable domain reads EPEVTQTPSHQVTQMGQEVILRCVPISNHLYFYWYRQILGQKVEFLVSFYNNEISEKSEIFDDQFSVERPDGSNFTLKIRSTKLEDSAMYFCAIRVRFDTEAFFGQGTRLTVV.

The chain is built from TRBV9 and TRBJ2-1; 12 bases map to TRBD2. The CDR3 spans 15 residues. Germline lookup yields CDR1 SGDLS and CDR2 YYNGEE. Trimming at V came to 3 bases and at J to 4 bases, leaving 2 bases not matched to a gene. The CDR3 protein is CASSGTSGIYNEQFF. The DNA for the CDR3 is TGTGCCAGCAGCGGGACTAGCGGGATTTACAATGAGCAGTTCTTC.

The chain combines TRBV27 with TRBJ2-3, with 9 bases that match TRBD2. The V segment lost 2 bases and the J segment 5 bases; nucleotides outside the gene matches: 5. Per germline, CDR1 MNHEY and CDR2 SMNVEV (reference sequence). The length of the CDR3 is 15 residues. The CDR3 sequence is CASSLTSGGQDTQYF. DNA for the CDR3: TGTGCCAGCAGTTTAACGAGCGGGGGGCAAGATACGCAGTATTTT.

In DNA form, the CDR3 reads TGTGCCAGCAGCTTAGATGGCCTCAGGGCCAATGAGCAGTTCTTC. Its protein product is CASSLDGLRANEQFF. This sequence joins TRBV7-8 and TRBJ2-1; D possibly corresponds to TRBD1 (5 bases). Germline assignment: CDR1 SGHVS and CDR2 FQNEAQ. The CDR3 extends over 15 amino acids. V was cut by 1 base and J by 6 bases, with 13 bases left in between.

The chain recombines TRBV9 with TRBJ1-3; D gene uncertain. This CDR3 contains 19 residues. The germline V gene has CDR1 SGDLS and CDR2 YYNGEE. V was trimmed by 0 bases and J by 0 bases, leaving 19 bases between them. The CDR3 is CASSVGAGSLFSSGNTIYF. The DNA of the CDR3 is TGTGCCAGCAGCGTAGGGGCAGGTTCCCTTTTTTCCTCTGGAAACACCATATATTTT.

The rearrangement links TRBV29-1 to TRBJ1-1; the D gene is possibly TRBD1 (5 bases). Trimming took off 2 bases at V and 0 bases at J, with 10 bases between the two ends. CDR3 length: 14 amino acids. Germline assignment: CDR1 SQVTM and CDR2 ANQGSEA. In DNA, the CDR3 is TGCAGCGTTGAAAGGTCGACAGTGAACACTGAAGCTTTCTTT. This sequence encodes CSVERSTVNTEAFF.

This sequence joins TRBV5-6 and TRBJ1-2; tentatively, D is TRBD1 (6 bases). The CDR3 covers 15 residues. The V gene lost 4 bases and the J gene lost 4 bases, with 17 bases spanning the gap. The germline CDR1 and CDR2 sequences are SGHDT and YYEEEE. CDR3 sequence (DNA): TGTGCCAGCAGCCGGGAACAGGGAAGAATCTATGGCTACACCTTC. As protein: CASSREQGRIYGYTF.

The V call is TRBV5-6, the J call TRBJ2-5; 7 bases fit TRBD1. The CDR3 runs 14 residues. With 4 bases clipped from V and 1 base from J, the junction kept 4 bases outside the gene matches. Germline loops: CDR1 SGHDT, CDR2 YYEEEE. The CDR3: CASSLGQVQETQYF. In nucleotides, the CDR3 is TGTGCCAGCAGCCTCGGACAGGTCCAAGAGACCCAGTACTTC.

This chain connects TRBV6-1 to TRBJ2-1; 11 bases agree with TRBD1. Trimming at V came to 4 bases and at J to 4 bases, leaving 3 bases not matched to a gene. Germline loops: CDR1 MNHNS, CDR2 SASEGT. The CDR3 is 15 amino acids. Here the CDR3 DNA reads TGTGCCAGCAGTGCCCGGGACAGGGGGTACAATGAGCAGTTCTTC. This encodes CASSARDRGYNEQFF.

V is TRBV5-1 and J is TRBJ2-1; D gene unclear. Germline V gene sequence: CDR1 SGHRS, CDR2 YFSETQ. V lost 0 bases to trimming and J lost 0 bases, with 7 bases between them. The CDR3 covers 15 residues. CDR3 in amino acids: CASSLASSSYNEQFF. Written as DNA, the CDR3 is TGCGCCAGCAGCTTGGCGAGTAGCTCCTACAATGAGCAGTTCTTC.

The rearrangement joins TRBV28 to TRBJ1-5; D remains unclear. The germline V and J ends were trimmed by 4 bases and 4 bases, with 14 bases remaining between them. Germline CDR1 reads MDHEN; CDR2 reads SYDVKM. This CDR3 has 15 residues. CDR3 sequence: CASSYSGRPNQPQHF. CDR3 DNA: TGTGCCAGCAGTTACAGTGGTAGGCCGAATCAGCCCCAGCATTTT.

The chain recombines TRBV28 with TRBJ2-7; TRBD1 agrees at 9 bases. CDR1 is MDHEN, CDR2 SYDVKM, per germline. The junction had 10 bases not matched to a gene; V was cut back by 10 bases and J by 3 bases. CDR3 length: 14 amino acids. The CDR3 DNA is TGTGCCACCGAAGCCGGGACAGGGCTCTACGAGCAGTACTTC. Translated: CATEAGTGLYEQYF.